This TCR beta chain was obtained from a study of cytomegalovirus exposure and HLA in healthy donors (dated by TCRdb to 2016 to 2017). Background for the entire study: According to an earlier analysis of 587 of the donors, roughly 180 million T cells yielded 117 million unique TCR beta sequences and 276 Gb of sequence data. In a later analysis, previously published TCR beta repertoires from 670 or so donors were re-analyzed and high-resolution HLA genotyping was added so that TCR occurrence patterns could be studied. An earlier analysis of approximately 580 of the donors used high-throughput TCR beta sequencing to judge whether each TCR beta V gene segment behaved as functional or pseudogenic. The aim of the study was to test whether cataloging public T cell receptors could identify signatures of past pathogen exposure. The number of typed donors differed by locus: roughly 629-630 for A, B, C, DRB1 and DQB1; 500 to 550 for DQA1; 606 for DPA1; and roughly 490 for DPB1. Of the 398 genotyped donors, 65% to 90% fell in the genetic ancestry cluster associated with self-reported Caucasian donors. Every discovery cohort repertoire had been produced on one sequencing platform. On average, approximately 250,000 unique TCR beta nucleotide sequences were sequenced per donor among 350 to 400 genotyped donors of the cohort, with roughly a sixth of those sequences being non-productive. An early release that covered several hundred HLA-typed donors contained approximately 300 gigabases of sequencing data and 80 million or so unique TCR sequences. Because of strong linkage in the cohort, 4 to 6 DR-DQ haplotypes were treated as single units for association and clustering. Donor age, sex, ethnicity and CMV serostatus were compiled alongside the repertoire data. The study combined high-throughput TCR immunosequencing, statistical association of individual TCRs with disease status, and machine learning to predict cytomegalovirus infection status. Genome-wide SNP genotypes for about three fifths of the roughly 700 donors were used in a later genetic analysis, which treated that subset as a discovery cohort. The study used immunosequencing to profile the T cell repertoires of more than 650 subjects and linked those repertoires to cytomegalovirus serostatus. The later analysis used no new phenotypic data to find candidate immune exposures, relying instead on TCR beta sequences and their occurrence across donors. Besides the first cohort of under 700 subjects, a separate validation cohort made up of over 100 different subjects was used. HLA typing included class I and class II loci at four-digit resolution.

The cohort consisted of hundreds of healthy bone marrow donors. At the time of sampling, all cohort members were nominally healthy, though unrecorded immune exposures were likely present. The donor tested CMV seropositive, placing the donor among the 289 seropositive members of the cohort. Every donor gave a peripheral blood sample, and the peripheral blood mononuclear cells from that sample were used for TCR beta sequencing. Genomic DNA was extracted from the blood cell samples with the Qiagen DNeasy Blood Extraction Kit. The method was the immunoSEQ multiplex PCR assay. For the multiplex PCR, a mixture combining 60 forward primers for TCR Vbeta segments and 13 reverse primers for TCR Jbeta segments was used. The CDR3 region of rearranged TCR beta genes was amplified from genomic DNA with a multiplex PCR assay. The amplified TCR beta libraries were sequenced on the Illumina HiSeq System as 87-base-pair reads. The authors' analysis ran thus. In a later analysis, tens of millions of unique TCR beta chains were counted across the approximately 640 repertoires, and roughly 11 million of these chains were shared by at least two donors. Raw reads were error-corrected and collapsed into unique sequences by a nearest-neighbor algorithm in which closely related sequences were merged to remove PCR and sequencing errors. V, D and J gene segments were assigned by aligning CDR3 sequences to IMGT reference sequences. For a sequence to be retained, a match of at least six nucleotides was required to both a V gene segment and a J gene segment. Rearrangements were called productive when the CDR3 lacked stop codons and stayed in frame with V and J; all others were non-productive. CDR3 was defined by IMGT convention, running from the second conserved V-encoded cysteine to the conserved J-encoded phenylalanine. The earlier analysis of approximately 590 of the donors excluded any sequence lacking an unambiguous match to a single V gene segment. An earlier analysis of fewer than 750 of the donors called V segments functional above 56.7% productive rearrangements and segregating when the between-donor standard deviation exceeded 5%. A statistical classification framework was developed to diagnose cytomegalovirus status using the catalog of TCR beta chain sequences. In a later analysis, TCR nucleotide sequences were compared against IMGT/GENE-DB human TR gene sequences so that V and J genes could be assigned. In a later analysis, CDR3 sequences and most-parsimonious VDJ recombination scenarios were assigned using the TCRdist pipeline. In a later analysis, every TCR beta chain was defined by the combination of its CDR3 amino acid sequence and its V-gene family, and reads without a unique V-gene family were dropped. A later analysis removed roughly 590 highly shared, low-generation-probability nucleotide sequences to deal with suspected cross-contamination and a sequencing artifact. In a later analysis, a clonal expansion index was calculated for each public chain from normalized within-repertoire ranks of inferred template counts. In a later analysis, generation probabilities were computed with a VDJ recombination model fitted to out-of-frame rearrangements, and the resulting probabilities were checked against IGoR. In a later analysis, hypergeometric tests were used to score TCR-TCR, TCR-HLA and TCR-CMV co-occurrence, with a repertoire-size bias correction applied to TCR pairs. To estimate false discovery rates, a later analysis permuted the HLA or CMV assignments 20 times. In a later analysis, co-occurring TCRs were grouped with DBSCAN, and TCRdist sequence similarity was added when clustering was performed within HLA-allele-positive subsets. Repertoires with fewer than 30,000 or more than 120,000 public chains were left out of co-occurrence clustering, as were a handful of repertoires with anomalous nucleotide sharing. Here the immuneACCESS table is served through TCRdb, limited to in-frame sequences with V and J called. Missing clones are a known gap in these copies; in checked studies unresolved V genes cover under half, and the rest lacks a known reason. V and J calls and clone size are those listed in that table; D and trimming were worked out from the DNA. The sample data list 250,000 to 350,000 clones, and 86% of these were observed just once. Almost 4% of the sample lies in the top ten.

A distance of 11 bases separates the germline ends of V and J, which lose 8 bases and 3 bases respectively. There are 12 amino acids in the CDR3, from cysteine to phenylalanine inclusive. Only CDR3 DNA is held: 36 bases, read in frame from base 1. The germline V gene supplies CDR1 MNHEY and CDR2 SVGAGI. Broader findings and caveats from the paper: Assigning TCR associations to individual alleles was difficult when HLA alleles, especially DR and DQ, strongly co-occurred. Cytomegalovirus status was reported to be diagnosed by the classifier with high specificity and sensitivity in both the original and validation cohorts. According to a later genetic analysis, donors in an Asian-associated ancestry cluster had fewer N-insertions in productive TCRs than the approximately 670-donor mean. In a later analysis, most CMV-associated TCR beta chains were found to appear HLA-restricted, with HLA associations seemingly driven largely by CMV exposure. HLA typing was unavailable for some donors at each locus, so association tests used only the typed subset. Linkage disequilibrium might explain the correlated functional status among segregating V segments, but an unknown experimental factor could not be excluded. While some public TCRs were present in many individuals, most TCR sequences turned up only very rarely across donors. A later analysis found that TCR association rates varied across HLA loci, with DRB1 alleles showing the most associated TCRs and HLA-C alleles the fewest. Broadly in line with IMGT annotations, most TCR beta V segments showed up in productive rearrangements about 87% or about 30% of the time in an earlier analysis of some 590 of the donors. Approximately 16 rarely observed V segments, including chromosome 9 orphons, were excluded from the earlier analysis of several hundred of the donors because counts were too low. Compared with equally common non-associated chains, HLA-associated TCR beta chains in a later analysis were more clonally expanded and had lower generation probabilities. The study listed over 150 TCR beta chains as associated with cytomegalovirus. In a later analysis, several top co-occurrence clusters were reported to appear linked to parvovirus B19, influenza, CMV and Epstein-Barr virus. For the cohort, immune exposure information was limited to CMV serostatus. A further reported finding was that TCR beta sequences accurately predicted the HLA-A and HLA-B alleles for most subjects in the first cohort. A later genetic analysis associated a missense DCLRE1C variant with V-gene and J-gene trimming of TCR beta chains, and an independent cohort replicated the association. The cohort was sequenced for TCR beta chains only, and without alpha or paired-chain data the features that could be detected were limited. Sequencing depth was assumed to be roughly uniform across donors in the presence/absence analyses, though that assumption may not hold. The 87-base-pair reads could not distinguish some IMGT-functional V segments, including TRBV6-2 and TRBV6-3, so those segments were excluded. Three of the identified cytomegalovirus-associated TCR beta chains were confirmed in vitro to be specific for cytomegalovirus antigens. A later analysis associated 16,951 TCR beta sequences with specific HLA alleles at a false discovery rate of 0.05. According to the authors, the approach could potentially be generalized to other disease states and immunological phenotypes. A group of highly shared sequence variants was considered likely to be a technical artifact of the sequencing pipeline.

Note on this clone: Its antigen is unknown. No much larger clone is present one base from it, and per-base qualities are unavailable.

The V and J segments used are TRBV6-5 and TRBJ2-7, with TRBD2 tentatively as D gene (5 bases match). The clonotype was recovered from a man aged 35 to 55 in good health and CMV-seropositive. The sequencing sample was made of PBMCs. The nucleotides are TGTGCCAGCGGGAGCAGTGTCTACGAGCAGTACTTC. It specifies CASGSSVYEQYF.